Listed here are 24 T cell receptor beta chains from one sample, sequenced in a study of T cell repertoires in cytomegalovirus infection. Using its own MiXCR run on the reads, TCRdb lists one record per CDR3 protein. The table shows roughly 500,000 distinct CDR3 sequences, with roughly 12% occurring only once. Input material: PBMCs. Receptor source: a human donor in good health (CMV status not recorded). Some clones in this sample may be carry-over from other donors' samples.

The V gene is TRBV9, the J gene TRBJ1-2, with 10 bases identical to TRBD1. The CDR3 has 14 residues. Germline V gives CDR1 SGDLS, CDR2 YYNGEE. J gave up 4 bases and V 4 bases, and 4 bases lay outside the gene matches. CDR3 protein: CASSNRDRGYGYTF. CDR3 bases: TGTGCCAGCAGCAACCGGGACAGGGGCTATGGCTACACCTTC.

This clonotype came up many times. The chain employs TRBV28 and TRBJ1-5; D unclear. With 8 bases removed from V and 5 bases from J, the gap between germline ends came to 16 bases. The CDR3 is made up of 14 amino acids. Per germline, CDR1 MDHEN and CDR2 SYDVKM. The CDR3 bases are TGTGCCAGCCTCCTTGGTGGAAAATATCAGCCCCAGCATTTT. Translated, it gives CASLLGGKYQPQHF.

This clonotype was counted at least ten times. The J gene is TRBJ1-1, the V gene TRBV27, with 10 bases identical to TRBD1. This CDR3 comprises 15 residues. V dropped 2 bases and J dropped 9; count of bases not matched to a gene: 9. Germline lookup yields CDR1 MNHEY and CDR2 SMNVEV (reference sequence). The CDR3 region is CASSLRSTGGLQAFF. In nucleotides, the CDR3 is TGTGCCAGCAGTTTAAGGTCGACAGGGGGCTTGCAAGCTTTCTTT.

The J gene is TRBJ2-7, the V gene TRBV15, with D perhaps matching TRBD1 (5 bases). V lost 1 base and J 6 bases, leaving 13 bases between the germline ends. Germline lookup yields CDR1 LNHNV and CDR2 YYDKDF (reference sequence). The CDR3 has 14 residues. The CDR3 is CATSRAQGIGEQYF. The CDR3, as DNA: TGTGCCACCAGCAGAGCCCAGGGTATCGGCGAGCAGTACTTC.

The gene calls are TRBV5-1 and TRBJ2-3; the D gene is possibly TRBD2 (5 bases). Germline V gene lookup returns CDR1 SGHRS and CDR2 YFSETQ. The V gene lost 0 bases and the J gene lost 1 base, with 6 bases spanning the gap. This CDR3 region has 14 residues. CDR3 sequence (DNA): TGCGCCAGCAGCTTGGAGGAGGGCACAGATACGCAGTATTTT. It specifies CASSLEEGTDTQYF.

The V and J genes are TRBV12-5 and TRBJ1-5, with 9 bases fitting TRBD1. The CDR3 loop spans 17 amino acids. V trimming: 0 bases; J trimming: 1 base; junction bases outside the gene matches: 4. CDR1 is LGHNT, CDR2 FRNRAP, per germline. The CDR3 region is CASGLVGTGLSNQPQHF. DNA for the CDR3: TGTGCTAGTGGTTTGGTAGGGACAGGGCTGAGCAATCAGCCCCAGCATTTT. The complete variable domain, with remaining parts taken from reference TRBV12-5 and TRBJ1-5, reads DARVTQTPRHKVTEMGQEVTMRCQPILGHNTVFWYRQTMMQGLELLAYFRNRAPLDDSGMPKDRFSAEMPDATLATLKIQPSEPRDSAVYFCASGLVGTGLSNQPQHFGDGTRLSIL.

This clonotype showed up many times. The chain joins TRBV9 to TRBJ2-1, with 8 bases lining up with TRBD2. Trimming cost V 6 bases and J 4 bases; bases outside gene matches: 6. The germline gives CDR1 SGDLS, CDR2 YYNGEE. The CDR3 is 14 amino acids. As DNA, the CDR3 is TGTGCCAGCAAGGCGGGAGGTACTTACAATGAGCAGTTCTTC. Protein sequence: CASKAGGTYNEQFF.

This clonotype was observed at least ten times. J is TRBJ2-3 and V is TRBV11-2, with 8 bases aligning to TRBD1. Per the germline V gene, CDR1 is SGHAT and CDR2 is FQNNGV. This CDR3 comprises 15 residues. V was pared by 7 bases and J by 0 bases, with 6 bases of the junction left unmatched. CDR3 nucleotide sequence: TGTGCCAGCACCGGACAGGGACTGAGCACAGATACGCAGTATTTT. It translates to CASTGQGLSTDTQYF.

This clonotype was seen ten or more times. This chain uses TRBV19 with TRBJ2-2; TRBD1 might be the D (5 bases). Germline CDR1 is LNHDA and CDR2 is SQIVND (reference sequence). V lost 2 bases, J lost 7 bases, and 17 bases lay in between. The CDR3 is 16 amino acids. CDR3: CASSISRSPQGGELFF. DNA for the CDR3: TGTGCCAGTAGTATAAGTCGCAGTCCCCAGGGCGGGGAGCTGTTTTTT.

In this sample, this clonotype turned up a few times. This rearrangement joins TRBV4-1 to TRBJ2-1; no clear D gene. The V and J ends lost 2 bases and 0 bases respectively, with 11 bases between them. From germline, CDR1 is MGHRA and CDR2 YSYEKL. This CDR3 has 16 residues. Written as DNA, the CDR3 is TGCGCCAGCAGCCAACCTAAGTCGAGCTCCTACAATGAGCAGTTCTTC. This encodes CASSQPKSSSYNEQFF.

This clonotype came up many times. V is TRBV4-2 and J is TRBJ2-7; D is uncertain. This CDR3 is built from 15 residues. Trimming cost V 0 bases and J 0 bases, with 9 bases left between them. Germline V gene lookup returns CDR1 LGHNA and CDR2 YNFKEQ. As DNA, the CDR3 is TGTGCCAGCAGCCAAGATTCAGGACCCTCCTACGAGCAGTACTTC. It encodes CASSQDSGPSYEQYF.

This clonotype was seen ten or more times. This chain links TRBV7-2 with TRBJ2-6, with D perhaps matching TRBD2 (6 bases). There are 16 residues in the CDR3. The germline gives CDR1 SGHTA, CDR2 FQGNSA. Trimming took 6 bases from V and 2 from J, leaving 14 bases between them. Written as DNA, the CDR3 is TGTGCCAGCAGAGGCTCGGGACTGGCTGGGGCCAACGTCCTGACTTTC. This encodes CASRGSGLAGANVLTF.

This clonotype has just a few counts. This chain connects TRBV20-1 to TRBJ2-2, with no clear D. V lost 3 bases, J lost 9 bases, and 20 bases lay in between. CDR3 length: 15 residues. Germline CDR1 DFQATT, CDR2 SNEGSKA (reference sequence). The CDR3 spells CSASKGLSSDRELFF. CDR3 bases: TGCAGTGCTAGCAAAGGTCTCAGCTCAGATAGGGAGCTGTTTTTT.

This clonotype has at least ten counts. The chain links TRBV7-6 to TRBJ2-1, with D tentatively TRBD2 (6 bases). The V end was cut by 1 base, the J end by 0 bases, with 10 bases between. Germline CDR1 reads SGHVS; CDR2 reads FNYEAQ. This CDR3 is 16 amino acids long. The CDR3 coding sequence is TGTGCCAGCAGCTTAGTAACAGCGGGCTCCTACAATGAGCAGTTCTTC. This encodes CASSLVTAGSYNEQFF.

This clonotype was detected a few times. The rearrangement links TRBV9 to TRBJ2-3; D may match TRBD1 or TRBD2 (6 bases each). The CDR3 has 16 residues. Looked up from germline, CDR1 is SGDLS and CDR2 is YYNGEE. The V gene lost 4 bases and the J gene lost 2 bases, with 17 bases spanning the gap. The CDR3 loop reads CASSLRGTSPTDTQYF. The CDR3 nucleotides are TGTGCCAGCAGCCTCAGGGGAACTAGCCCCACAGATACGCAGTATTTT. Full variable domain (rest looked up from reference TRBV9 and TRBJ2-3): DSGVTQTPKHLITATGQRVTLRCSPRSGDLSVYWYQQSLDQGLQFLIQYYNGEERAKGNILERFSAQQFPDLHSELNLSSLELGDSALYFCASSLRGTSPTDTQYFGPGTRLTVL.

This clonotype was seen at least ten times. This sequence joins TRBV5-5 and TRBJ2-1; 9 nucleotides line up with TRBD2. The junction had 13 bases not matched to a gene; V was cut back by 4 bases and J by 8 bases. CDR1 and CDR2 from the germline V gene are SGHKS and YYEKEE (reference sequence). This CDR3 has 16 residues. CDR3 bases: TGTGCCAGCAGCGGGAGGCGGCGGGGGGGCCTCGATGAGCAGTTCTTC. Its translation: CASSGRRRGGLDEQFF. The whole variable domain, remainder taken from reference TRBV5-5 and TRBJ2-1, is DAGVTQSPTHLIKTRGQQVTLRCSPISGHKSVSWYQQVLGQGPQFIFQYYEKEERGRGNFPDRFSARQFPNYSSELNVNALLLGDSALYLCASSGRRRGGLDEQFFGPGTRLTVL.

Many counts were recorded for this clonotype. The chain carries TRBV12-3 or TRBV12-4 and TRBJ1-2; 7 bases are a match to TRBD1. The V and J ends lost 6 bases and 3 bases, in that order; junction bases with no gene match: 10. This CDR3 is built from 15 residues. The chain's CDR3 is CASSSMEGADYGYTF. CDR3 coding DNA: TGTGCCAGCAGCTCGATGGAGGGGGCGGACTATGGCTACACCTTC.

Turning to this clonotype: Relative to the germline gene, one junction end is altered; a read error may explain this. V and J are TRBV2 and TRBJ2-3; 9 nucleotides line up with TRBD2. CDR3 length: 12 residues. Germline V gives CDR1 SNHLY, CDR2 FYNNEI. Written as DNA, the CDR3 is TGTGCCAGCGGAGAAGGCGCGGGGGGGATACACTTT. Translating it yields CASGEGAGGIHF. Based on the CDR3 plus reference TRBV2 and TRBJ2-3, the full variable domain is EPEVTQTPSHQVTQMGQEVILRCVPISNHLYFYWYRQILGQKVEFLVSFYNNEISEKSEIFDDQFSVERPDGSNFTLKIRSTKLEDSAMYFCASGEGAGGIHFGPGTRLTVL.

The V gene is TRBV5-1, the J gene TRBJ2-5; D is uncertain. This CDR3 comprises 14 residues. The ends were cut back, 0 bases at V and 2 bases at J, with 8 bases in the middle. Germline V lookup: CDR1 SGHRS, CDR2 YFSETQ. In nucleotides, the CDR3 is TGCGCCAGCAGCTTGGAAACACTTCAAGAGACCCAGTACTTC. It specifies CASSLETLQETQYF.

This clonotype has only a few counts. The gene calls are TRBV6-5 and TRBJ1-1; D is uncertain. The CDR3 has 15 amino acids. Trimming shortened V by 0 bases and J by 6 bases, and 14 bases separated the two germline ends. Germline values: CDR1 MNHEY, CDR2 SVGAGI. CDR3 protein: CASSYSWTAIPEAFF. The CDR3 nucleotides read TGTGCCAGCAGTTACTCCTGGACGGCTATCCCTGAAGCTTTCTTT.

This clonotype was picked up a small number of times. The J gene is TRBJ2-1, the V gene TRBV5-1, with D perhaps matching TRBD1 or TRBD2 (5 bases each). Germline V gene lookup returns CDR1 SGHRS and CDR2 YFSETQ. CDR3 size: 14 residues. V lost 3 bases and J lost 5, with 12 bases in between. The CDR3 loop is CASSSGASNNEQFF. The CDR3 DNA sequence: TGCGCCAGCAGCTCTGGGGCTAGCAACAATGAGCAGTTCTTC.

This clonotype was detected ten times or more. The J gene is TRBJ1-3, the V gene TRBV2, with D unclear. V lost 7 bases and J lost 5, with 6 bases in between. From germline, CDR1 is SNHLY and CDR2 FYNNEI. The CDR3 covers 11 residues. The CDR3 region has the DNA TGTGCCAGCACACAACGAAACACCATATATTTT. This translates into CASTQRNTIYF.

In this sample, this clonotype turned up many times. The V and J genes are TRBV6-2 or TRBV6-3 and TRBJ2-7; 8 bases fit TRBD1. The trim removed 2 bases at V and 2 bases at J, leaving 5 bases unmatched. Germline V lookup: CDR1 MNHEY, CDR2 SVGEGT. This CDR3 is 15 amino acids long. CDR3 protein: CASSYTGQAPYEQYF. In nucleotides, the CDR3 is TGTGCCAGCAGTTACACGGGACAGGCGCCCTACGAGCAGTACTTC.

This clonotype occurred many times. The rearrangement uses TRBV30 and TRBJ1-5; D is unresolved. CDR3 size: 13 residues. CDR1 GTSNPN and CDR2 SVGIG come from the germline V gene (reference sequence). With 5 bases removed from V and 5 bases from J, the gap between germline ends came to 13 bases. CDR3 sequence reads: CAWAENDYQPQHF. The DNA of the CDR3 is TGTGCCTGGGCGGAGAATGACTATCAGCCCCAGCATTTT.